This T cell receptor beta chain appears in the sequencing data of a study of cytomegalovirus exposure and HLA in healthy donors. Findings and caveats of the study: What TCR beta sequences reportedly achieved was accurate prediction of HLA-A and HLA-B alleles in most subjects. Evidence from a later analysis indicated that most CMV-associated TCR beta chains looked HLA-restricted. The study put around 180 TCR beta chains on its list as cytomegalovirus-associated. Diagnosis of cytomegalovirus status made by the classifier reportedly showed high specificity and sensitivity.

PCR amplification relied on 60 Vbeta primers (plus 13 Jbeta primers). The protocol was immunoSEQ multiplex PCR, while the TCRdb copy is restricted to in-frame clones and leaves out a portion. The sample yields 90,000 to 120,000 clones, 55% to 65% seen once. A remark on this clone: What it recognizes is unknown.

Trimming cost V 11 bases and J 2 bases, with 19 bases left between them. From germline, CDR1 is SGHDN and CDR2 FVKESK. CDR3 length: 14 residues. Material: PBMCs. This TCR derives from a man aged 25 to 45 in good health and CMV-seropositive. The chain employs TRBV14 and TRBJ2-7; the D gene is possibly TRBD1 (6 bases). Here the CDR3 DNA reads TGTGCCCCCATTTGGGGGCGCCTCACCTACGAGCAGTACTTC. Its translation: CAPIWGRLTYEQYF.